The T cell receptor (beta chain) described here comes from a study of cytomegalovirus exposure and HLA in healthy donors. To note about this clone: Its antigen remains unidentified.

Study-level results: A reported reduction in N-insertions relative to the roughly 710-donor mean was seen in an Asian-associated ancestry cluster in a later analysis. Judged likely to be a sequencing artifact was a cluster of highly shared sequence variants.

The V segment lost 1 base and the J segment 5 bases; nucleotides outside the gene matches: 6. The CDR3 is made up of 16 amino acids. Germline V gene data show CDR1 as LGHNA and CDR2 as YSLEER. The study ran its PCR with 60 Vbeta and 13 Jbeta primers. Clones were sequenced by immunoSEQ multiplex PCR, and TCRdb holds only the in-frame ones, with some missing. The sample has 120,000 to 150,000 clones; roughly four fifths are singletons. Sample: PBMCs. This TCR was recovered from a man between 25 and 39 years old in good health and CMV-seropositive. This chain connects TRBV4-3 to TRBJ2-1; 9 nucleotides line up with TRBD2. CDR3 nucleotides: TGCGCCAGCAGCCAAGGACTAGCGGAAACCGACAATGAGCAGTTCTTC. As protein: CASSQGLAETDNEQFF.